This record covers a single TCR beta chain. Antigen: not known. The sample originates from a study of molecular identifiers for immune sequencing clone quantification. Study-wide results and limits: Identical TCR molecules sharing a barcode could underestimate highly expanded clone sizes.

The V gene lost 8 bases and the J gene lost 2 bases, with 11 bases spanning the gap. CDR1 is MDHEN, CDR2 SYDVKM, per germline. The CDR3 length is 13 residues. TCRdb re-called the PCR reads with MiXCR, one entry per CDR3 protein. The data show about 640,000 distinct CDR3 sequences, with 15% to 20% seen just once and 0.85% to 0.9% held by the top ten. Sequencing was done on a sample of naive CD8+ T cells from blood, with Jurkat cell RNA spiked in. The subset was: FACS-sorted CD8+CD4-CCR7+CD45RA+ naive T cells. This TCR derives from a human donor in good health. Some libraries in this study had Jurkat cell RNA spiked in. The chain recombines TRBV28 with TRBJ2-3, with D tentatively TRBD2 (5 bases). The CDR3 coding sequence is TGTGCCAGCTGGAATGGACTCACAGATACGCAGTATTTT. Residues: CASWNGLTDTQYF.